A single sample is the source of the 23 T cell receptor beta chains below, sequenced in a study of T cell responses to AZD1222 COVID-19 vaccine. The assay was immunoSEQ multiplex PCR, and TCRdb's table has in-frame clones only and misses some. The sample includes 110,000 to 150,000 clones, around 90% of them seen just once. The sequencing here drew on peripheral blood, taken on day 0 of AZD1222 vaccination. The origin of the receptors is an adult in good health.

This clone occurred once. CDR3 sequence (DNA): TGTGCCAGTTCCAGGGGGCCGAATGAAGCTTTCTTT. This translates into CASSRGPNEAFF. V gene TRBV25-1 combines with J gene TRBJ1-1; 8 bases are shared with TRBD1. CDR1 and CDR2 from the germline V gene are MGHDK and SYGVNS. V was pared by 9 bases and J by 7 bases, with 7 bases of the junction left unmatched. There are 12 residues in the CDR3. Together with reference TRBV25-1 and TRBJ1-1, the CDR3 gives the full variable domain: EADIYQTPRYLVIGTGKKITLECSQTMGHDKMYWYQQDPGMELHLIHYSYGVNSTEKGDLSSESTVSRIRTEHFPLTLESARPSHTSQYLCASSRGPNEAFFGQGTRLTVV.

This clone occurred a few times. The V and J genes are TRBV18 and TRBJ2-1; TRBD2 matches 9 bases. This CDR3 is built from 16 residues. The germline gives CDR1 KGHSH, CDR2 LQKENI. V shed 6 bases and J 3 bases; nucleotides not matched to a gene: 9. Here the CDR3 DNA reads TGTGCCAGCTCCCCCTCTAGCGGGACTTACTACAATGAGCAGTTCTTC. Amino acid sequence: CASSPSSGTYYNEQFF.

The chain links TRBV6-2 or TRBV6-3 to TRBJ1-5; perhaps TRBD1 as D (5 bases). This CDR3 comprises 16 residues. V was cut by 3 bases and J by 6 bases, with 18 bases left in between. Per the germline V gene, CDR1 is MNHEY and CDR2 is SVGEGT. The CDR3 loop reads CASSYRKLGDGQPQHF. In DNA form, the CDR3 reads TGTGCCAGCAGTTATAGGAAATTAGGGGATGGTCAGCCCCAGCATTTT.

The chain employs TRBV28 and TRBJ1-6, with D perhaps TRBD1 (6 bases). Trimming took 4 bases from V and 7 from J, leaving 14 bases between them. The CDR3 has 15 amino acids. Germline CDR1 is MDHEN and CDR2 is SYDVKM. The CDR3 loop reads CASSSPTGFNSPLHF. In nucleotides, the CDR3 is TGTGCCAGCAGTTCCCCGACAGGATTCAATTCACCCCTCCACTTT.

V gene TRBV24-1 combines with J gene TRBJ1-5, with a possible D match to TRBD1 (6 bases). Germline CDR1 is KGHDR and CDR2 is SFDVKD. V lost 4 bases, J lost 6 bases, and 9 bases lay in between. The CDR3 extends over 13 amino acids. The CDR3 DNA reads as TGTGCCACCAGTGAAGGGGGTAGTCAGCCCCAGCATTTT. Its translation is CATSEGGSQPQHF.

The chain employs TRBV7-2 and TRBJ2-3; possible D gene TRBD2, 6 bases. Per germline, CDR1 SGHTA and CDR2 FQGNSA. This CDR3 comprises 15 residues. V lost 1 base to trimming and J lost 0 bases, with 8 bases between them. CDR3 protein: CASSLGGKSTDTQYF. The CDR3 nucleotides read TGTGCCAGCAGCTTAGGCGGGAAGAGCACAGATACGCAGTATTTT.

This chain uses TRBV5-1 with TRBJ2-2; D might be TRBD1 (5 bases). Trimming left V 7 bases short and J 1 base short, with 11 bases between. Germline loops: CDR1 SGHRS, CDR2 YFSETQ. The length of the CDR3 is 14 residues. In nucleotides, the CDR3 is TGCGCCAGCCGAGGACACTTGAACACCGGGGAGCTGTTTTTT. Translating it yields CASRGHLNTGELFF.

J is TRBJ2-7 and V is TRBV2; 7 nucleotides align to TRBD1. The CDR3 totals 15 residues. V gave up 0 bases and J gave up 3 bases; unmatched junction bases: 5. Germline-derived CDR1 and CDR2 are SNHLY and FYNNEI. The CDR3 loop reads CASSEADRRFYEQYF. CDR3 nucleotides: TGTGCCAGCAGTGAAGCGGACAGGCGGTTCTACGAGCAGTACTTC.

The CDR3 DNA sequence: TGTGCCAGCAGCTTGGAAGCGGGAGGGCCTAGGGATACGCAGTATTTT. Translated: CASSLEAGGPRDTQYF. The chain combines TRBV5-6 with TRBJ2-3, with 10 bases fitting TRBD2. This CDR3 has 16 residues. Germline assignment: CDR1 SGHDT and CDR2 YYEEEE. J was trimmed by 6 bases and V by 0 bases; bases with no gene match: 7.

The chain links TRBV7-2 to TRBJ2-7, with D unclear. Germline CDR1 is SGHTA and CDR2 is FQGNSA. The V end lost 1 base, the J end lost 5 bases, and 12 bases lay between the germline ends. This CDR3 comprises 14 residues. CDR3 residues: CASSLGASWDEQYF. CDR3 coding DNA: TGTGCCAGCAGCTTAGGAGCCTCATGGGACGAGCAGTACTTC.

The chain carries TRBV6-5 and TRBJ2-7, with unresolved D. CDR3 length: 12 amino acids. CDR1 and CDR2 from the germline V gene are MNHEY and SVGAGI. V was shortened by 2 bases and J by 5 bases, with 7 bases between the two germline ends. This chain's CDR3 is CASSYLGDEQYF. DNA of the CDR3: TGTGCCAGCAGTTACCTGGGTGACGAGCAGTACTTC.

The rearrangement links TRBV27 to TRBJ1-5, with D possibly TRBD1 on 6 matching bases. V shed 0 bases and J shed 9 bases, with 9 bases lying between them. Germline V CDR1 and CDR2: MNHEY, SMNVEV (reference sequence). The CDR3 extends over 13 amino acids. The CDR3 DNA is TGTGCCAGCAGTTTATCACCGGACAGGCCCCAGCATTTT. Amino acid sequence: CASSLSPDRPQHF.

The chain carries TRBV6-6 and TRBJ2-3; the D is unclear. With 2 bases removed from V and 6 bases from J, the gap between germline ends came to 6 bases. Per germline, CDR1 MNHNY and CDR2 SVGAGI (reference sequence). This CDR3 region has 12 residues. The CDR3 DNA reads as TGTGCCAGCAGTTACGTACACGATACGCAGTATTTT. Translation gives CASSYVHDTQYF.

This clone was detected only a few times. This chain joins TRBV5-1 and TRBJ1-1; perhaps TRBD1 as D (5 bases). The CDR3 is 15 residues long. V was pared by 4 bases and J by 3 bases, with 16 bases between. CDR1 is SGHRS, CDR2 YFSETQ, per germline. CDR3 in amino acids: CASSGEPGSDTEAFF. Here the CDR3 DNA reads TGCGCCAGCAGCGGGGAGCCAGGGTCGGACACTGAAGCTTTCTTT.

This chain joins TRBV5-6 and TRBJ1-2, with TRBD1 identical over 8 bases. CDR1 is SGHDT, CDR2 YYEEEE, per germline. The trim removed 4 bases at V and 2 bases at J, leaving 7 bases unmatched. The CDR3 contains 15 residues. The CDR3 bases are TGTGCCAGCAGCCATAGGACAGGGCAAAACTATGGCTACACCTTC. Its translation is CASSHRTGQNYGYTF.

The chain links TRBV10-3 to TRBJ1-1; no clear D gene. V lost 4 bases and J lost 1, with 4 bases in between. The CDR3 loop spans 12 amino acids. Germline V CDR1 and CDR2: ENHRY, SYGVKD. The CDR3: CAISGPNTEAFF. The CDR3 DNA reads as TGTGCCATCAGTGGTCCGAACACTGAAGCTTTCTTT.

The chain joins TRBV7-8 to TRBJ1-2, with D tentatively TRBD1 (6 bases). V gave up 0 bases and J gave up 7 bases, with 12 bases separating them. The CDR3 has 14 amino acids. The germline CDR1 and CDR2 sequences are SGHVS and FQNEAQ. CDR3 amino acids: CASSLAGAGGGYTF. Written as DNA, the CDR3 is TGTGCCAGCAGCTTAGCGGGGGCAGGAGGTGGCTACACCTTC.

This sequence joins TRBV7-2 and TRBJ2-7; TRBD2 agrees at 8 bases. Germline lookup yields CDR1 SGHTA and CDR2 FQGNSA. There are 15 residues in the CDR3. J was trimmed by 0 bases and V by 4 bases; bases with no gene match: 5. The CDR3, as DNA: TGTGCCAGCAGCTCCCTAGCGGGCAGCTCCTACGAGCAGTACTTC. Its translation: CASSSLAGSSYEQYF.

This sequence joins TRBV11-1 and TRBJ2-3; D remains ambiguous. CDR3 length equals 13 residues. Per germline, CDR1 SGHAT and CDR2 FQDESV (reference sequence). V was pared by 5 bases and J by 4 bases, with 10 bases between. CDR3 nucleotide sequence: TGTGCCAGCAGCACGGGCCGATCAGATACGCAGTATTTT. Translating it yields CASSTGRSDTQYF.

The rearrangement links TRBV7-2 to TRBJ1-1; TRBD1 aligns across 7 bases. The CDR3 is 14 residues long. V gave up 5 bases and J gave up 1 base; unmatched junction bases: 4. Germline loops: CDR1 SGHTA, CDR2 FQGNSA. The CDR3 nucleotides are TGTGCCAGCAGCGCCTGGACAGGGAACACTGAAGCTTTCTTT. This gives the protein CASSAWTGNTEAFF.

The rearrangement uses TRBV12-3 or TRBV12-4 and TRBJ1-2; the D is unclear. The CDR3 has 12 residues. The V and J ends lost 3 bases and 4 bases respectively, with 6 bases between them. As DNA, the CDR3 is TGTGCCAGCAGTTTCCACAGCTATGGCTACACCTTC. Its protein is CASSFHSYGYTF.

The CDR3 spells CASSRGTYEQYF. CDR3 DNA sequence: TGTGCCAGCAGCCGGGGGACTTACGAGCAGTACTTC. The rearrangement links TRBV5-6 to TRBJ2-7, with D possibly TRBD2 on 6 matching bases. The CDR3 has 12 residues. CDR1 is SGHDT and CDR2 is YYEEEE in the germline V gene. V lost 4 bases, J lost 4 bases, and 9 bases lay in between.

This clone was recorded once. The chain links TRBV7-2 to TRBJ1-5; D is unresolved. This CDR3 has 14 residues. V was pared by 2 bases and J by 1 base, with 6 bases between. Germline CDR1 reads SGHTA; CDR2 reads FQGNSA. CDR3: CASSLQWSNQPQHF. The CDR3 region has the DNA TGTGCCAGCAGCTTACAGTGGAGCAATCAGCCCCAGCATTTT.